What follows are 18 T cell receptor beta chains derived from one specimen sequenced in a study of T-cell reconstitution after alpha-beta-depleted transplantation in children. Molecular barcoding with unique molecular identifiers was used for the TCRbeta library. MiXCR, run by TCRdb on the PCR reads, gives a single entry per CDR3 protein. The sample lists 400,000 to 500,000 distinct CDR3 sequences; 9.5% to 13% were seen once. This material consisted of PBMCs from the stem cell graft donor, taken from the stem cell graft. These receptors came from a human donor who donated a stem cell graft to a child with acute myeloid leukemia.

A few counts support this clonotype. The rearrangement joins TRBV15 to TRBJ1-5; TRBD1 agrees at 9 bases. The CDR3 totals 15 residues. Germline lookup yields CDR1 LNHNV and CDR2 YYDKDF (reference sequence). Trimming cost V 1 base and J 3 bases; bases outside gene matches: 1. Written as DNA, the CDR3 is TGTGCCACCAGCAGAGGGGACAGGGACAATCAGCCCCAGCATTTT. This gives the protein CATSRGDRDNQPQHF. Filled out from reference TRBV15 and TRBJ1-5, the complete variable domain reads DAMVIQNPRYQVTQFGKPVTLSCSQTLNHNVMYWYQQKSSQAPKLLFHYYDKDFNNEADTPDNFQSRRPNTSFCFLDIRSPGLGDTAMYLCATSRGDRDNQPQHFGDGTRLSIL.

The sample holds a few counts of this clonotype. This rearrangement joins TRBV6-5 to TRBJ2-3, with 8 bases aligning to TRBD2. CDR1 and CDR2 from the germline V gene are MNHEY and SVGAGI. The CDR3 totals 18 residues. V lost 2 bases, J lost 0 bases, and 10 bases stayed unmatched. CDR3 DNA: TGTGCCAGCAGTTACGCCTTGCTAGCGGGCGCTAGCACAGATACGCAGTATTTT. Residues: CASSYALLAGASTDTQYF.

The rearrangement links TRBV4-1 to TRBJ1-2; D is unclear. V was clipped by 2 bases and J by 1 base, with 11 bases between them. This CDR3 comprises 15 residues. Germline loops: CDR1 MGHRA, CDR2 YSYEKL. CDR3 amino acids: CASSQRWIFNYGYTF. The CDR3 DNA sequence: TGCGCCAGCAGCCAAAGGTGGATCTTTAACTATGGCTACACCTTC.

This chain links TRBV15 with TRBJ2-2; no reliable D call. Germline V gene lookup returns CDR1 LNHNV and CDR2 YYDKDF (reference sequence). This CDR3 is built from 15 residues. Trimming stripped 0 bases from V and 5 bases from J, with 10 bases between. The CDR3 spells CATSREPGRTGELFF. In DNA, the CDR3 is TGTGCCACCAGCAGAGAGCCCGGTCGGACCGGGGAGCTGTTTTTT.

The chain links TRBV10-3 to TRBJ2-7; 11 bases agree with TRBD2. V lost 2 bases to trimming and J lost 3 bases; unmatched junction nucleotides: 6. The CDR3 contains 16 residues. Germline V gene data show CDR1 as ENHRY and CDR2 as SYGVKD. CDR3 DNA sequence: TGTGCCATCAGTGAGATAGGGACTAGCGGATTCTACGAGCAGTACGTC. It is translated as CAISEIGTSGFYEQYV.

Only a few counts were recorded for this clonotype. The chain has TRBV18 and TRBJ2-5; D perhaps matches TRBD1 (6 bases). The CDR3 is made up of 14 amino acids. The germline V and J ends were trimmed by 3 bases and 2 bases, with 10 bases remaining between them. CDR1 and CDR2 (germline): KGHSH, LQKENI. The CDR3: CASSPQGPQETQYF. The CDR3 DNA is TGTGCCAGCTCACCCCAGGGGCCTCAAGAGACCCAGTACTTC.

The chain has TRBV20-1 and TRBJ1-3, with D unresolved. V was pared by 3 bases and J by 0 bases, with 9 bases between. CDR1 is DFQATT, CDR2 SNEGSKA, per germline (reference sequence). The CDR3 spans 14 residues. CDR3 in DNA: TGCAGTGCTAGTCGATCGATCTCTGGAAACACCATATATTTT. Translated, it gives CSASRSISGNTIYF.

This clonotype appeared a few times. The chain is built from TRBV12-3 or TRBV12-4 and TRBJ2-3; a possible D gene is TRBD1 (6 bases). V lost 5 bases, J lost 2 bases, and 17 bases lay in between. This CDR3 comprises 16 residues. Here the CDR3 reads CASSHRTVRFTDTQYF. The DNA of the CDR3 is TGTGCCAGCAGTCATCGGACAGTAAGGTTCACAGATACGCAGTATTTT.

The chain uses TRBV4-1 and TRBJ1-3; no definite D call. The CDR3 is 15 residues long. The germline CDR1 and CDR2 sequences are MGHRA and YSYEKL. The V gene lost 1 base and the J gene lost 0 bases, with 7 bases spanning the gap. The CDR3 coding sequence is TGCGCCAGCAGCCAAGCATCATTCTCTGGAAACACCATATATTTT. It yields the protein CASSQASFSGNTIYF.

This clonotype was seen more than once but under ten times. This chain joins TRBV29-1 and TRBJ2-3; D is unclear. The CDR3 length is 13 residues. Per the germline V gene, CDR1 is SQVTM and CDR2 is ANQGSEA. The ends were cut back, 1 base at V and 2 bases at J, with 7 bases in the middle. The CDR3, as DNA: TGCAGCGTTGAAGGGCCCTCCACAGATACGCAGTATTTT. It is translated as CSVEGPSTDTQYF.

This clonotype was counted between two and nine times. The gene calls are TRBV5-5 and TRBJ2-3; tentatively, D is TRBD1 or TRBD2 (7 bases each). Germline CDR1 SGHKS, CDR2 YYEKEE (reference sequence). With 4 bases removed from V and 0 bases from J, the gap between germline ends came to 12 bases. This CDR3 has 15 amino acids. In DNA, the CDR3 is TGTGCCAGCAGCAGCGGGGACAGCAGCACAGATACGCAGTATTTT. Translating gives CASSSGDSSTDTQYF. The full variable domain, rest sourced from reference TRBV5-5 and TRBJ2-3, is DAGVTQSPTHLIKTRGQQVTLRCSPISGHKSVSWYQQVLGQGPQFIFQYYEKEERGRGNFPDRFSARQFPNYSSELNVNALLLGDSALYLCASSSGDSSTDTQYFGPGTRLTVL.

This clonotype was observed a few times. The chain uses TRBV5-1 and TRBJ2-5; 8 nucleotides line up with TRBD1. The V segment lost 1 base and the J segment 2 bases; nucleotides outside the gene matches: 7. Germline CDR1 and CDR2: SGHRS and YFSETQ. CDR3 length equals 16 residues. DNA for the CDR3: TGCGCCAGCAGCTTGAATCCAGGACAGGGTCAAGAGACCCAGTACTTC. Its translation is CASSLNPGQGQETQYF.

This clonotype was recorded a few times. The CDR3 loop reads CASSFSRARSYNSPLHF. DNA of the CDR3: TGTGCCAGCAGCTTCTCCAGGGCTCGCTCCTATAATTCACCCCTCCACTTT. The chain links TRBV7-2 to TRBJ1-6; perhaps TRBD1 as D (5 bases). Germline V gene data show CDR1 as SGHTA and CDR2 as FQGNSA. This CDR3 is 17 amino acids long. The V gene lost 3 bases and the J gene lost 0 bases, with 12 bases spanning the gap.

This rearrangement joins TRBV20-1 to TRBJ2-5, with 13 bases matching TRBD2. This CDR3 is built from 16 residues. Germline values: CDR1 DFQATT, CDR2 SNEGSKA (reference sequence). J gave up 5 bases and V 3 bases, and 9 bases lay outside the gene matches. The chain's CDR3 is CSASGLAGDEWETQYF. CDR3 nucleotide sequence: TGCAGTGCTAGCGGACTAGCGGGGGATGAATGGGAGACCCAGTACTTC.

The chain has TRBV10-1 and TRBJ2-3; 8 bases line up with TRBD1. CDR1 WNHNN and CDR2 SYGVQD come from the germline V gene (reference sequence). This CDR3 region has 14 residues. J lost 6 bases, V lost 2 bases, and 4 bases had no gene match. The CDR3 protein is CASSEGQGADTQYF. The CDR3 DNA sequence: TGCGCCAGCAGTGAGGGGCAGGGGGCTGATACGCAGTATTTT.

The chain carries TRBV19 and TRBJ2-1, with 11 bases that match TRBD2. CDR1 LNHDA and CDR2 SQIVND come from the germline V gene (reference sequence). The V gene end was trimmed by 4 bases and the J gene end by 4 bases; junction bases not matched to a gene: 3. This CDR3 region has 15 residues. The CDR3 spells CASSTLAGGYNEQFF. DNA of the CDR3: TGTGCCAGTAGTACGCTAGCGGGAGGTTACAATGAGCAGTTCTTC.

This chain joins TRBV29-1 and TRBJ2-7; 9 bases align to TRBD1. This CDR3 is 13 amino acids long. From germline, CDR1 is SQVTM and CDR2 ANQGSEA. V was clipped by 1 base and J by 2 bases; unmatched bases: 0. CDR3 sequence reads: CSVEGTGAYEQYF. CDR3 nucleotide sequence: TGCAGCGTTGAAGGGACAGGGGCCTACGAGCAGTACTTC.

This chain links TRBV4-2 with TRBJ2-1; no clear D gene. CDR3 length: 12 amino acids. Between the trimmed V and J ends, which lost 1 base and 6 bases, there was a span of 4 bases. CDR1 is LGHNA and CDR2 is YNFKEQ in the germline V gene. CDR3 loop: CASSQVFNEQFF. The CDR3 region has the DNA TGTGCCAGCAGCCAAGTATTCAATGAGCAGTTCTTC.